Listed below are T cell receptor beta chains from one sample, sequenced in a study of siplizumab effects on memory and regulatory T cells. Profiled with immunoSEQ multiplex PCR; TCRdb holds only in-frame clones, not every one. The sample has 87,000 or so clones, approximately 90% seen once; the top ten hold 15%. Source material: CD4+ T cells sorted from blood. The receptors shown here come from a human donor in good health. CDR3s include the opening cysteine and the closing phenylalanine or tryptophan. Each record gives: clone size, V gene, D gene, J gene, CDR3 DNA, CDR3 protein. D genes are given only for firm matches. Clone size, where shown, is once, few, many, or a class for clones that have expanded.

size: NA; V: TRBV5-4; D: NA; J: TRBJ2-3; DNA: TGTGCCAGCAGCTTGGGACTTTCAGATACGCAGTATTTT; CDR3: CASSLGLSDTQYF
size: once; V: TRBV7-2; D: TRBD2; J: TRBJ2-2; DNA: TGTGCCAGCAGCTTAGCACTAGCGGGAGGGTTGCACGGGGAGCTGTTTTTT; CDR3: CASSLALAGGLHGELFF
size: NA; V: TRBV28; D: NA; J: TRBJ1-4; DNA: TGTGCCAGCAATCCGTCGGGCACCTATAATGAAAAACTGTTTTTT; CDR3: CASNPSGTYNEKLFF
size: NA; V: TRBV5-1; D: NA; J: TRBJ1-1; DNA: TGCGCCAGCAGCTTGGTTCCGAAGAACACTGAAGCTTTCTTT; CDR3: CASSLVPKNTEAFF
size: few; V: TRBV5-1; D: NA; J: TRBJ2-3; DNA: TGCGCCAGCAGCGGGCTTGGAGATACGCAGTATTTT; CDR3: CASSGLGDTQYF
size: NA; V: TRBV7-9; D: NA; J: TRBJ1-1; DNA: TGTGCCAGCAGCTTAGGCCATTTAATGAACACTGAAGCTTTCTTT; CDR3: CASSLGHLMNTEAFF
size: NA; V: TRBV5-1; D: TRBD2; J: TRBJ2-7; DNA: TGCGCCAGCAGCCAGACTAGCGGTCTTTCCTACGAGCAGTACTTC; CDR3: CASSQTSGLSYEQYF
size: NA; V: TRBV20-1; D: NA; J: TRBJ2-7; DNA: TGCAGTGCTGTTGGGGTGTACGAGCAGTACTTC; CDR3: CSAVGVYEQYF
size: NA; V: TRBV7-8; D: NA; J: TRBJ1-5; DNA: TGTGCCAGCAGCCCAGGGGGCAATCAGCCCCAGCATTTT; CDR3: CASSPGGNQPQHF
size: NA; V: TRBV30; D: TRBD2; J: TRBJ2-2; DNA: TGTGCCTGGAGTGGGGCTAGCGGGGGTCCTACCGGGGAGCTGTTTTTT; CDR3: CAWSGASGGPTGELFF
size: NA; V: TRBV4-1; D: TRBD2; J: TRBJ2-1; DNA: TGCGCCAGCAGAGGCTCCGGGACTAGCGGGAGGTTGTTCTTC; CDR3: CASRGSGTSGRLFF
size: NA; V: TRBV6-1; D: NA; J: TRBJ2-3; DNA: TGTGCCAGCAGGGGCACAGATACGCAGTATTTT; CDR3: CASRGTDTQYF